This T cell receptor (beta chain) was captured in a study of cytomegalovirus exposure and HLA in healthy donors. About the research overall: For the approximately 410 genotyped donors, approximately 82% fell within the Caucasian-associated ancestry cluster.

This clone has more than one count but fewer than ten. No antigen is known for it. CDR1 is SGHRS and CDR2 is YFSETQ in the germline V gene. The CDR3 is 16 residues long. Trimming shortened V by 7 bases and J by 0 bases, and 17 bases separated the two germline ends. Both 60 Vbeta primers and 13 Jbeta primers went into the PCR. Sequencing was performed with immunoSEQ multiplex PCR; in TCRdb, only in-frame clones are kept and a portion is missing. The table shows 75,000 to 100,000 clones, with around 77% occurring only once. Study-wide findings and caveats: A list of 150 to 200 TCR beta chains associated with cytomegalovirus was given. Among immune exposure information, only CMV serostatus was available.

The TCR comes from a man between 35 and 55 years old in good health and CMV-seronegative. This rearrangement joins TRBV5-1 to TRBJ1-5; D not resolved. Material for sequencing was PBMCs. The CDR3 loop reads CASRRVPGDSNQPQHF. The DNA of the CDR3 is TGCGCCAGCCGAAGAGTTCCCGGAGATAGCAATCAGCCCCAGCATTTT. The full variable domain, rest sourced from reference TRBV5-1 and TRBJ1-5, is KAGVTQTPRYLIKTRGQQVTLSCSPISGHRSVSWYQQTPGQGLQFLFEYFSETQRNKGNFPGRFSGRQFSNSRSEMNVSTLELGDSALYLCASRRVPGDSNQPQHFGDGTRLSIL.